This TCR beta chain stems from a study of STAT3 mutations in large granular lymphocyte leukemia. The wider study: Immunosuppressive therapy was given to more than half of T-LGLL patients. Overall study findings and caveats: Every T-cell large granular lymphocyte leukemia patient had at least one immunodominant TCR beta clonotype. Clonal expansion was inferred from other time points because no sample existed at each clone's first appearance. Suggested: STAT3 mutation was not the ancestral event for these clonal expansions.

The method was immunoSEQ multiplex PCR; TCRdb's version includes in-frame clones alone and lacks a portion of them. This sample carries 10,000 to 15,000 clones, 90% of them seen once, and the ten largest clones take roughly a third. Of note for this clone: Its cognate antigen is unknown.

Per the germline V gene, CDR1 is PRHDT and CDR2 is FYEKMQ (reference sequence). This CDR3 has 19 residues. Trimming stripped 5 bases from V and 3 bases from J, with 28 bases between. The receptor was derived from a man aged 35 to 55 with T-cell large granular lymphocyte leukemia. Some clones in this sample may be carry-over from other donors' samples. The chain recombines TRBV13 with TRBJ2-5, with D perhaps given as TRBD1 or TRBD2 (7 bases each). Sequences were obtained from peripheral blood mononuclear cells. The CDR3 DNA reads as TGTGCCAGCAGCCCTCGCCTGGGTTACTCAGGGGGGGCTAAAGAGACCCAGTACTTC. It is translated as CASSPRLGYSGGAKETQYF.